This T cell receptor beta chain was observed in a study of cytomegalovirus exposure and HLA in healthy donors. V gave up 4 bases and J gave up 9 bases; unmatched junction bases: 13. The CDR3 contains 17 residues. Germline V lookup: CDR1 SGHNT, CDR2 YYREEE (reference sequence). Though probably carrying unrecorded immune exposures, donors were nominally healthy at sampling. A multiplex PCR was run with 60 Vbeta primers and 13 Jbeta primers. TCRdb's copy holds only in-frame clones and misses some; the assay was immunoSEQ multiplex PCR. Among around 180,000 clones, around 86% were seen once, and the ten largest hold more than 1.5%.

Sample: PBMCs. This clonotype was sampled from a woman aged 18-29 years in good health and CMV-seronegative. The gene calls are TRBV5-4 and TRBJ2-1; 13 bases align to TRBD2. The chain's CDR3 is CASSQGLAGPLLGEQFF. The CDR3 region has the DNA TGTGCCAGCAGCCAGGGACTAGCGGGACCCCTCCTAGGTGAGCAGTTCTTC.